This note documents a single T cell receptor beta chain sequence. Its antigen is not known. The sample is drawn from a study of T cell responses to AZD1222 COVID-19 vaccine. Repertoires were generated with immunoSEQ multiplex PCR, while TCRdb's copy carries only in-frame clones and drops some. In the table there are about 200,000 clones, more than 85% of which are singletons. V dropped 5 bases and J dropped 4 bases, with 11 bases sitting between them. The CDR3 contains 13 residues. The germline gives CDR1 MNHEY, CDR2 SVGAGI. Study-wide results and caveats: Distributed over spike, vaccine-associated CD4 TCRs predominated at 160-218 and 743-854. Close to half of spike-specific TCRs reportedly recognize unmutated variant regions. Donors were mostly white British, more females; clonal diversity possibly underestimated.

The chain uses TRBV6-5 and TRBJ2-5; no firm D call. The sequence was collected from an adult in good health. The sample here was peripheral blood, taken on day 0 of MenACWY control vaccination. The CDR3 sequence: CASSPISVETQYF. CDR3 sequence (DNA): TGTGCCAGCAGTCCGATTAGTGTAGAGACCCAGTACTTC.